This entry concerns a single T cell receptor beta chain. The data derive from a study of chemoradiotherapy in HPV16-positive cancers. Generated by immunoSEQ multiplex PCR, the TCRdb table keeps only in-frame clones and is missing some. This sample carries roughly 12,000 clones, around 86% of them seen once, and the ten largest clones take 4.5% to 7%. The source of this sequence is a human donor with HPV-associated anogenital cancer. The sample was blood, taken from a patient who underwent chemoradiotherapy.

CDR3 loop: CASSPPLGTAYGYTF. CDR3 in DNA: TGTGCCAGCTCACCACCCCTCGGGACAGCCTATGGCTACACCTTC. The chain combines TRBV18 with TRBJ1-2, with 7 bases fitting TRBD1. From germline, CDR1 is KGHSH and CDR2 LQKENI. Trimming took 0 bases from V and 4 from J; bases not matched to a gene: 5. This CDR3 contains 15 residues.